The rows below give T cell receptor beta chains drawn from one sample of a study of blood T cell repertoires in COVID-19. TCRdb's copy holds only in-frame clones and misses some; the assay was immunoSEQ multiplex PCR. The sample contains 270,000 or so clones, under 90% of which appear only once. Sequenced sample: peripheral blood. These receptors were obtained from a young woman with acute or convalescent COVID-19. The conserved cysteine and the conserved F or W are not part of the CDR3 here. The D gene is left open where the match is weak.

cdr3_length,v_call,d_call,cdr3_aa
16,TRBV2,NA,ASRDPGLLLSGANVLT
12,TRBV5-5,NA,ASSLAVKHREQY
11,TRBV30,NA,AWSRDTRYEQY
13,TRBV27,TRBD1,ASRSTGGSSYEQY
12,TRBV6-5,NA,ASYDGGGYEKLF
11,TRBV11-2,NA,ASSLEVGDEQY
13,TRBV28,NA,ASSITGLGANVLT
14,TRBV14,NA,ASSQVGVGGGYEQY
13,TRBV2,TRBD2,ASSDQLAGGSGQF
14,TRBV19,TRBD1,ASSMERQGAGETQY
13,TRBV7-6,TRBD2,ASSSTGLAGVEQY
15,TRBV9,TRBD2,ASSVGTSGISYNEQF
10,TRBV28,NA,ASSLIRGPAF
12,TRBV4-1,TRBD2,ASALAGEYNEQF
13,TRBV27,TRBD1,ASSRPGQGNSPLH
12,TRBV20-1,NA,SAIDGSSYNEQF
12,TRBV30,NA,AWSVIGGQETQY
13,TRBV6-5,NA,ASSYSSAENTEAF
12,TRBV27,TRBD1,ASKGTRGNAEAF
13,TRBV6-1,NA,ASSEASGNQETQY
12,TRBV27,NA,ASSSFRVWDGYT
14,TRBV4-3,NA,ASSQDYGQGRGELF
14,TRBV5-5,TRBD1,ASSSAWTGSTDTQY
13,TRBV4-2,NA,ASSQEIQGNYEQY
14,TRBV7-9,TRBD2,ASSLVPSGRTGELF
11,TRBV11-3,NA,ASSYGGGETQY
12,TRBV7-9,NA,ASSSPDGGEKLF
14,TRBV30,NA,AWSDPPTGAGNTIY
13,TRBV18,TRBD1,ASSSRQGDSYEQY
12,TRBV15,TRBD2,ATSGLAGAYEQY
13,TRBV4-1,NA,ASSQEGAPYNEQF
11,TRBV7-2,NA,ASSFRGGETQY
11,TRBV19,NA,ASSIGLADTQY
11,TRBV6-5,NA,ASSLGGNTEAF
10,TRBV11-3,NA,ASSSQSNEQF
13,TRBV28,NA,ASSGLITANTEAF
15,TRBV18,NA,ASSPGTGGLMNTEAF
13,TRBV7-6,TRBD1,ASSSRDRASYEQY
13,TRBV11-2,TRBD1,ASSWTGAYNEKLF
12,TRBV27,NA,ASSSGQYLYGYT
13,TRBV6-1,NA,ASSIPQGIDRANT
11,TRBV27,NA,ASSLNPRVEQY
12,TRBV5-1,TRBD1,ASSPGQGAYEQY
17,TRBV7-2,TRBD2,ASSLVRGSGALAKNIQY
15,TRBV2,TRBD2,ASSWTSGTRQSETQY
16,TRBV28,TRBD2,ASSFQPGLAGDSYEQY
14,TRBV27,TRBD2,ASSLFPGGFANEQF
13,TRBV2,TRBD2,ASSATSGSLYEQY
13,TRBV5-1,NA,ASSPGHRDNSPLH
12,TRBV2,TRBD1,ASDISTGYQPQH
12,TRBV28,NA,ASSFSGGNYGYT